In this sample, the clone carrying this T cell receptor beta chain is medium-sized. This entry belongs to a study of tumor-infiltrating lymphocytes in glioblastoma multiforme. V was cut by 5 bases and J by 4 bases, with 9 bases left in between. Per the germline V gene, CDR1 is DFQATT and CDR2 is SNEGSKA (reference sequence). The CDR3 length is 12 residues. Three nested ARM-PCR rounds with V-beta and C-beta primers built TCRB libraries. TCRB-specific cDNA synthesis used approximately 0.52 ug of total RNA. A single record per CDR3 protein comes from TCRdb applying MiXCR to the multiplex PCR reads. The table shows some 13,000 distinct CDR3 sequences, with 64% occurring only once.

This sequence was found in a male donor with glioblastoma. Material: brain tumor tissue. This chain links TRBV20-1 with TRBJ2-1; the D is unclear. The DNA for the CDR3 is TGCAGTGCTCAGCCACAGTACAATGAGCAGTTCTTC. This encodes CSAQPQYNEQFF.